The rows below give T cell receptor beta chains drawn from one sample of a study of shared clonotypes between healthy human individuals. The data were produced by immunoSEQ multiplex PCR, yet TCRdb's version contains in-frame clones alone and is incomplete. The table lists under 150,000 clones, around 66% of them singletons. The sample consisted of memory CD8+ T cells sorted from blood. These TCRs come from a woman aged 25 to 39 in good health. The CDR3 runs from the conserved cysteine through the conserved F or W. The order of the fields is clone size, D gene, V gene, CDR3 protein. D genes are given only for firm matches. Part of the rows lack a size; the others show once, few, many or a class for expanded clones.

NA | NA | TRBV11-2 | CASSLSGPRENEQFF
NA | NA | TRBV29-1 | CSVPGVLPDTQYF
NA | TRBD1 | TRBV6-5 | CASSYFTRGMNTEAFF
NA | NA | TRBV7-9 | CASSFIRDWELFF
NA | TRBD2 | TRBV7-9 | CASTESPLLAGDYNEQFF
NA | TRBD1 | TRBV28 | CASRTQTGFNQPQHF
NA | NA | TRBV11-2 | CASTEGTEAFF
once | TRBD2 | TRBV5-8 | CASSSGLAAYNEQFF
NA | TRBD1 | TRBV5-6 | CASSLLQGATEAFF
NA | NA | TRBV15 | CATSRPLGNTSTDTQYF
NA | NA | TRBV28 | CASSLRAYRPQHF
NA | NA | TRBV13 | CASSNLGQGLAGDFYEQYF
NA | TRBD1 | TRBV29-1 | CSVRPGQGEKLFF
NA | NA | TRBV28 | CASSLAGFYEQYF
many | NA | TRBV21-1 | CASSKFLSENIQYF
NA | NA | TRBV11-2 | CASSDRQEGYNEQFF
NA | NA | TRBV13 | CASSPMGLYTEAFF
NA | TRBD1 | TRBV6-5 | CASSFTGDPYEQYF
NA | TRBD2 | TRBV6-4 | CASSRLADDTGELFF
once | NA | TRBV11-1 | CASSFAYEQYF
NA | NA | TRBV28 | CASRGRGAAQETQYF
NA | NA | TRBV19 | CASSMARVCEQYF
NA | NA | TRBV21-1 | CASAKRRGQGLGANVLTF
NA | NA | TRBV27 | CASSLSERYEQYF
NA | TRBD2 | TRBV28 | CASSFSGLADYYEQYF
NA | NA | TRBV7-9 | CASSPDLVEQYF
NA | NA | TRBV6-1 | CASRDQGSAEAFF
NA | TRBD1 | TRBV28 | CASSTHRGRIRGNQPQHF
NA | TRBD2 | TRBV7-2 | CASSLVPRGSFYNEQFF
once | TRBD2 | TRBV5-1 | CASTPEGLAGEGTDTQYF
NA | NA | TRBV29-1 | CSVVLANTEAFF
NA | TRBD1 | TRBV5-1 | CASSLTGGLAFF
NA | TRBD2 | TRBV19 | CASSVTSGVYNEQFF
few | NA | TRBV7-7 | CASSPGVGLNTEAFF
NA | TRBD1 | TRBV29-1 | CSVVILQGALF
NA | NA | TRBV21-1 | CASSLTGSSYEQYF
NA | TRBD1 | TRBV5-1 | CASRPVGQGHYNEQFF
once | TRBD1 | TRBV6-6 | CASSVRRRGRFYGYTF
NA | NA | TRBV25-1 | CASSEPSDNGNEQFF
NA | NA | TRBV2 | CASSPEAGGGEQYF
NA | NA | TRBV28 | CASSGHRGVMNTEAFF